This passage covers 8 T cell receptor beta chains from one sample sequenced in a study of cytomegalovirus exposure and HLA in healthy donors. The primer mix had 60 Vbeta and 13 Jbeta primers. Sequenced by immunoSEQ multiplex PCR; TCRdb stores in-frame clones only, minus some. Among roughly 240,000 clones listed, roughly 78% were seen once. Sequencing input: PBMCs. The receptors derive from a boy between 10 and 17 years old in good health and CMV-seronegative.

In the case of this clone: The junction departs from germline at one end; a sequencing error may be responsible. The CDR3 here is CASNDLAGGHTEYF. In DNA, the CDR3 is TGTGCCAGCAATGACCTGGCAGGGGGCCATACAGAGTACTTC. The gene calls are TRBV6-4 and TRBJ2-7, with 8 nucleotides matching TRBD1. The germline gives CDR1 MRHNA, CDR2 SNTAGT. This CDR3 is built from 14 residues.

The chain uses TRBV10-1 and TRBJ1-6; no definite D call. Germline assignment: CDR1 WNHNN and CDR2 SYGVQD (reference sequence). The CDR3 extends over 18 amino acids. Trimming took 4 bases from V and 2 from J, leaving 18 bases between them. CDR3 residues: CASSGTDEERAYNSPLHF. The CDR3 DNA sequence: TGCGCCAGCAGTGGGACCGACGAAGAGAGGGCCTATAATTCACCCCTCCACTTT.

The rearrangement uses TRBV5-1 and TRBJ2-6; D is possibly TRBD1 (5 bases). The germline V gene encodes CDR1 SGHRS and CDR2 YFSETQ. Trimming pared 0 bases from V and 0 bases from J, leaving 13 bases between. The length of the CDR3 is 18 residues. The DNA for the CDR3 is TGCGCCAGCAGCTTGGACCCGCAGGGTAGCTCTGGGGCCAACGTCCTGACTTTC. This gives the protein CASSLDPQGSSGANVLTF.

In this sample, this clone turned up a few times. The V call is TRBV7-9, the J call TRBJ1-1; weak D call: TRBD1 (5 bases). Trimming took 4 bases from V and 4 from J, leaving 16 bases between them. The germline CDR1 and CDR2 sequences are SEHNR and FQNEAQ (reference sequence). CDR3 size: 15 residues. CDR3 coding DNA: TGTGCCAGCAGCTCGACCGGGACTGACGGCACTGAAGCTTTCTTT. Protein: CASSSTGTDGTEAFF.

This clone was seen once. This sequence joins TRBV4-1 and TRBJ2-7, with 7 bases fitting TRBD1. Germline CDR1 and CDR2: MGHRA and YSYEKL. This CDR3 is built from 14 residues. V lost 5 bases to trimming and J lost 4 bases; unmatched junction nucleotides: 8. CDR3 DNA: TGCGCCAGCAGCGGCCGGGACAGAATTTACGAGCAGTACTTC. Protein sequence: CASSGRDRIYEQYF.

V gene TRBV5-6 combines with J gene TRBJ2-7, with TRBD1 as a possible D gene (8 bases). The V end was cut by 4 bases, the J end by 3 bases, with 14 bases between. The germline gives CDR1 SGHDT, CDR2 YYEEEE. The CDR3 has 14 residues. The CDR3 loop reads CASSPRGTGYEQYF. The CDR3, as DNA: TGTGCCAGCAGCCCGCGGGGGACAGGCTACGAGCAGTACTTC.

This rearrangement joins TRBV30 to TRBJ2-7, with 9 nucleotides matching TRBD2. The CDR3 is 12 residues long. Germline CDR1 reads GTSNPN; CDR2 reads SVGIG (reference sequence). Germline trimming cut 2 bases from V and 9 bases from J; bases unmatched to any gene: 5. DNA for the CDR3: TGTGCCTGGAGTAGTAGCGGGGGAGTGCAGTACTTC. This codes for CAWSSSGGVQYF.

This clone was recorded once. The J gene is TRBJ1-4, the V gene TRBV19; D gene uncertain. The CDR3 runs to 16 residues. CDR1 is LNHDA, CDR2 SQIVND, per germline (reference sequence). Trimming removed 7 bases at V and 0 bases at J, with 15 bases between. The CDR3 coding sequence is TGTGCCAGTACCCGGAGCGGTCTTGCAACTAATGAAAAACTGTTTTTT. It codes for CASTRSGLATNEKLFF.